This T cell receptor beta chain was recorded in a study of T cell responses to AZD1222 COVID-19 vaccine. On this clone: The antigen is unknown.

CDR1 and CDR2 (germline): SQVTM, ANQGSEA. V dropped 5 bases and J dropped 13; count of bases not matched to a gene: 8. This CDR3 has 11 amino acids. Only in-frame clones appear in the TCRdb table, and some are missing; sequencing was by immunoSEQ multiplex PCR. The sample consists of about 160,000 clones, 90% of them appearing once. Study-wide points: Only a handful of AZD1222 recipients tested seropositive at baseline. There were vaccine-associated CD4 TCRs across spike, dominant at 160-218 and 743-854.

This clonotype originated in an adult in good health. The sample was peripheral blood, taken on day 0 of AZD1222 vaccination. The chain links TRBV29-1 to TRBJ2-4, with 7 bases matching TRBD2. CDR3 bases: TGCAGCGTTTCTTACGGGGGGATACAGTACTTC. Protein sequence: CSVSYGGIQYF.